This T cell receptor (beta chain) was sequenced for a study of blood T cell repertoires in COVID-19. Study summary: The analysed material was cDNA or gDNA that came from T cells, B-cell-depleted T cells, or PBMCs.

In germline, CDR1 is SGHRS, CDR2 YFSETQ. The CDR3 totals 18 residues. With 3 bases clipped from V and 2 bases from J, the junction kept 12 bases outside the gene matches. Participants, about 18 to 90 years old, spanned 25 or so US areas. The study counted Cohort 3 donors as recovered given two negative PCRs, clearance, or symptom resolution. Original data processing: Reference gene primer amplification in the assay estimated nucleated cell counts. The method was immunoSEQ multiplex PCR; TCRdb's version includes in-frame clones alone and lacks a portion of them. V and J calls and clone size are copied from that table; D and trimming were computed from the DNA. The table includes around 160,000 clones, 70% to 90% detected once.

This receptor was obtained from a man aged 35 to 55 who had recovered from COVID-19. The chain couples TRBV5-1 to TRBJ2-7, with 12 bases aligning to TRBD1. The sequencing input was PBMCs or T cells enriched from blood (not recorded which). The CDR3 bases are TGCGCCAGCAGCTGCCGGGACAGGGGGCCCTTCTTAGCCTACGAGCAGTACGTC. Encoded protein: CASSCRDRGPFLAYEQYV.